Presented here are 10 T cell receptor beta chains from one specimen sequenced in a study of early T cells in non-severe SARS-CoV-2 infection. TCRdb reprocessed the 5' RACE reads via MiXCR and lists one record per CDR3 protein. The sample holds 110,000 or so distinct CDR3 sequences, around 10% seen once. Sample: whole blood. The origin of the receptors is an adult who was a healthcare worker with PCR-confirmed SARS-CoV-2 infection or an uninfected control (not recorded which).

The chain carries TRBV5-5 and TRBJ1-1, with D possibly being TRBD1 (5 bases). The germline gives CDR1 SGHKS, CDR2 YYEKEE (reference sequence). The CDR3 spans 14 residues. V shed 3 bases and J shed 1 base, with 10 bases lying between them. CDR3 DNA: TGTGCCAGCAGCTGGGGACTCGAGAACACTGAAGCTTTCTTT. Its translation: CASSWGLENTEAFF.

This clonotype was detected a few times. This sequence joins TRBV29-1 and TRBJ2-1, with 8 bases identical to TRBD1. The germline V gene encodes CDR1 SQVTM and CDR2 ANQGSEA. This CDR3 has 14 amino acids. The ends lost 4 bases at V and 6 bases at J; junction bases unmatched: 8. CDR3 protein: CSVVVRGRSNEQFF. The DNA for the CDR3 is TGCAGCGTTGTAGTCAGGGGGCGCTCCAATGAGCAGTTCTTC.

This clonotype was counted at least ten times. The rearrangement joins TRBV24-1 to TRBJ2-3; D may be TRBD1 (6 bases). Per the germline V gene, CDR1 is KGHDR and CDR2 is SFDVKD. CDR3 size: 16 residues. The germline V and J ends were trimmed by 3 bases and 6 bases, with 18 bases remaining between them. The CDR3: CATSDPRGLDLDTQYF. CDR3 DNA sequence: TGTGCCACCAGTGATCCCAGGGGTTTGGATTTGGATACGCAGTATTTT.

This clonotype was seen more than once but under ten times. The chain is built from TRBV18 and TRBJ2-3; TRBD2 matches 14 bases. With 6 bases clipped from V and 6 bases from J, the junction kept 8 bases outside the gene matches. Germline assignment: CDR1 KGHSH and CDR2 LQKENI. The CDR3 extends over 16 amino acids. For the CDR3, the DNA is TGTGCCAGCTCGAGGGGACTAGCGGGAGTGGTGGATACGCAGTATTTT. It is translated as CASSRGLAGVVDTQYF.

CDR3 region: CASSPQRGEQFF. For the CDR3, the DNA is TGTGCCAGCAGCCCCCAGAGGGGTGAGCAGTTCTTC. The chain recombines TRBV7-9 with TRBJ2-1; D might be TRBD1 or TRBD2, each matching 5 bases. This CDR3 is built from 12 residues. V was pared by 5 bases and J by 9 bases, with 11 bases between. Germline CDR1 reads SEHNR; CDR2 reads FQNEAQ (reference sequence).

The gene calls are TRBV30 and TRBJ1-1, with D perhaps TRBD1 (6 bases). V lost 5 bases to trimming and J lost 4 bases, with 11 bases between them. This CDR3 comprises 12 residues. Germline lookup yields CDR1 GTSNPN and CDR2 SVGIG (reference sequence). The CDR3 sequence is CAWDQGGTEAFF. CDR3 nucleotide sequence: TGTGCCTGGGATCAAGGGGGCACTGAAGCTTTCTTT.

This clonotype was detected a few times. V is TRBV11-3 and J is TRBJ2-5, with 9 bases identical to TRBD1. V shed 1 base and J 5 bases; nucleotides not matched to a gene: 8. Germline assignment: CDR1 SGHNT and CDR2 YENEEA. The CDR3 is 16 amino acids. DNA of the CDR3: TGTGCCAGCAGCTTAGGGGACAGGGATACCCCGGAGACCCAGTACTTC. Its protein is CASSLGDRDTPETQYF.

The chain recombines TRBV7-2 with TRBJ2-1, with D possibly TRBD2 on 5 matching bases. The CDR3 consists of 14 residues. V gave up 4 bases and J gave up 1 base, with 8 bases separating them. Germline lookup yields CDR1 SGHTA and CDR2 FQGNSA. CDR3 loop: CASSSWESYNEQFF. For the CDR3, the DNA is TGTGCCAGCAGCTCTTGGGAGTCCTACAATGAGCAGTTCTTC. Drawing the rest from reference TRBV7-2 and TRBJ2-1, the complete variable domain is GAGVSQSPSNKVTEKGKDVELRCDPISGHTALYWYRQSLGQGLEFLIYFQGNSAPDKSGLPSDRFSAERTGGSVSTLTIQRTQQEDSAVYLCASSSWESYNEQFFGPGTRLTVL.

Many counts were recorded for this clonotype. The V and J genes are TRBV12-3 or TRBV12-4 and TRBJ2-5, with 8 positions matching TRBD1. CDR3 length: 15 amino acids. The J segment lost 2 bases and the V segment lost 1 base, leaving 3 bases of the junction unmatched. Here the CDR3 reads CASSLGTGMQETQYF. DNA for the CDR3: TGTGCCAGCAGTTTAGGGACAGGGATGCAAGAGACCCAGTACTTC.

V gene TRBV7-8 combines with J gene TRBJ1-1; D is unresolved. This CDR3 is built from 12 residues. Germline loops: CDR1 SGHVS, CDR2 FQNEAQ. With 5 bases removed from V and 6 bases from J, the gap between germline ends came to 10 bases. CDR3 region: CASSPRHPEAFF. In nucleotides, the CDR3 is TGTGCCAGCAGCCCACGACACCCTGAAGCTTTCTTT.